This T cell receptor (beta chain) comes out of a study of blood T cell repertoires in COVID-19. This CDR3 contains 15 residues. Germline V lookup: CDR1 LNHDA, CDR2 SQIVND (reference sequence). V was pared by 7 bases and J by 2 bases, with 6 bases of the junction left unmatched. This table comes from immunoSEQ multiplex PCR, and its TCRdb copy is limited to in-frame clones, with some not included. Altogether fewer than 300,000 clones are present, over 75% being singletons, with the ten largest covering about 14%. This sequence originates from a human donor in a cohort sampled during active COVID-19. V usage is TRBV19 and J usage is TRBJ2-3; 10 positions match TRBD2. The sequenced sample consisted of peripheral blood. CDR3 sequence (DNA): TGTGCCAGTAAAAGACTAGCGGGTGTCACAGATACGCAGTATTTT. Amino acids: CASKRLAGVTDTQYF.